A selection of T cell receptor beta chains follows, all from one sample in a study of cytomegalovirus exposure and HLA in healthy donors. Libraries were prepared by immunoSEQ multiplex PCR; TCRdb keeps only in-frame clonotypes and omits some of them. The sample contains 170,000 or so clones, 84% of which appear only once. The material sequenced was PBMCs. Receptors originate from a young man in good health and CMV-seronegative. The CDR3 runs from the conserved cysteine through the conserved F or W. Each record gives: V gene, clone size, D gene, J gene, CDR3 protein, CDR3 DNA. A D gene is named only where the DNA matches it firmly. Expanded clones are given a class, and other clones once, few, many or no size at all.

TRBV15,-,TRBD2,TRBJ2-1,CATSRDRLAGFFNEQFF,TGTGCCACCAGCAGAGATCGACTAGCGGGATTTTTCAATGAGCAGTTCTTC
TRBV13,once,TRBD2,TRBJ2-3,CASSLGPSGSTDTQYF,TGTGCCAGCAGCTTAGGTCCTAGCGGGAGCACAGATACGCAGTATTTT
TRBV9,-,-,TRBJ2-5,CASSTYGTDQETQYF,TGTGCCAGCAGCACCTATGGGACTGACCAAGAGACCCAGTACTTC
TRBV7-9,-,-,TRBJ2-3,CASSFEGTTDTQYF,TGTGCCAGCAGCTTTGAGGGTACCACAGATACGCAGTATTTT
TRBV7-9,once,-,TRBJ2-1,CASSPLAGEQFF,TGTGCCAGCAGCCCACTAGCTGGGGAGCAGTTCTTC
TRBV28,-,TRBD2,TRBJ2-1,CASSQRLAGGWNEQFF,TGTGCCAGCAGTCAGCGACTAGCGGGAGGTTGGAATGAGCAGTTCTTC
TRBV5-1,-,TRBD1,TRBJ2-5,CASRWTGSNQETQYF,TGCGCCAGCAGGTGGACAGGGTCTAACCAAGAGACCCAGTACTTC
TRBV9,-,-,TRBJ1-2,CASSVGAGDYGYTF,TGTGCCAGCAGCGTAGGGGCAGGTGACTATGGCTACACCTTC
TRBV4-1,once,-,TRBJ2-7,CASSQDFSTGYEQYF,TGCGCCAGCAGCCAAGATTTTTCGACAGGCTACGAGCAGTACTTC
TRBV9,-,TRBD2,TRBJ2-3,CASSLGTSGVDTQYF,TGTGCCAGCAGCTTAGGGACTAGCGGAGTAGATACGCAGTATTTT
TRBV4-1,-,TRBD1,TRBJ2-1,CASSHGTGSYNEQFF,TGCGCCAGCAGCCACGGGACAGGCTCCTACAATGAGCAGTTCTTC
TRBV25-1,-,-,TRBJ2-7,CASSDPNYEQYF,TGTGCCAGCAGTGACCCCAATTACGAGCAGTACTTC
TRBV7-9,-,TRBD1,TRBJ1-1,CASSLSAQGASEAFF,TGTGCCAGCAGCTTATCAGCACAGGGGGCTAGTGAAGCTTTCTTT
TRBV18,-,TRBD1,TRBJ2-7,CASSRGQASYEQYF,TGTGCCAGCTCACGGGGACAGGCGTCCTACGAGCAGTACTTC
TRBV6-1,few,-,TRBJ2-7,CASSEGFYEQYF,TGTGCCAGCAGTGAAGGGTTCTACGAGCAGTACTTC
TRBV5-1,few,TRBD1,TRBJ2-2,CASSLMTGGSIGELFF,TGCGCCAGCAGCTTGATGACAGGGGGCTCGATCGGGGAGCTGTTTTTT
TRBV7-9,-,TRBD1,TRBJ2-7,CASSFTGTVYEQYF,TGTGCCAGCAGCTTTACCGGGACAGTCTACGAGCAGTACTTC
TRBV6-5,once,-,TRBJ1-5,CASSYMGSNQPRHF,TGTGCCAGCAGTTACATGGGGAGCAATCAGCCCCGGCATTTT
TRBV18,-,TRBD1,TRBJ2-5,CASSRDREETQYF,TGTGCCAGTTCCCGGGACAGGGAGGAGACCCAGTACTTC
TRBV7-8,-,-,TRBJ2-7,CASSLGRVGYF,TGTGCCAGCAGCTTAGGCAGGGTTGGGTACTTC
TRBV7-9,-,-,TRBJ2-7,CASTPEATVEQYF,TGTGCCAGCACCCCAGAGGCAACGGTCGAGCAGTACTTC
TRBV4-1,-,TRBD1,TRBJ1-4,CASSRRQGSGEKLFF,TGCGCCAGTAGTCGGAGACAGGGTTCCGGGGAAAAACTGTTTTTT
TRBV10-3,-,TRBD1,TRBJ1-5,CAISAAGGMGQPQHF,TGTGCCATCAGTGCCGCAGGGGGTATGGGACAGCCCCAGCATTTT
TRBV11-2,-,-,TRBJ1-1,CASSLRRDAEAFF,TGTGCCAGCAGCTTAAGGAGGGACGCTGAAGCTTTCTTT
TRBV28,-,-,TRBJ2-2,CASSPFGSSGELFF,TGTGCCAGCAGTCCCTTCGGTTCTAGCGGGGAGCTGTTTTTT
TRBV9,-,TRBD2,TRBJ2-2,CASCRLAGTGELFF,TGTGCCAGCTGCCGACTAGCGGGCACCGGGGAGCTGTTTTTT
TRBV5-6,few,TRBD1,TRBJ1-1,CASSLDRGYTEAFF,TGTGCCAGCAGCTTGGACAGGGGCTACACTGAAGCTTTCTTT
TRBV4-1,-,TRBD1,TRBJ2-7,CASSFGQGYYEQYF,TGCGCCAGCAGCTTCGGACAGGGGTACTACGAGCAGTACTTC
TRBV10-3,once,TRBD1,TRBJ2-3,CATAGQGKTDTQYF,TGTGCCACCGCTGGACAGGGGAAAACAGATACGCAGTATTTT
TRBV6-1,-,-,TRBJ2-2,CTSSAYSALNTGELFF,TGTACCAGCAGTGCTTACAGTGCCCTGAACACCGGGGAGCTGTTTTTT
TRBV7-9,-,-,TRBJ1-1,CASSLSYTEAFF,TGTGCCAGCAGCCTAAGCTATACTGAAGCTTTCTTT
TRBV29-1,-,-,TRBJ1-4,CSVGGGQTNEKLFF,TGCAGCGTTGGGGGAGGCCAAACTAATGAAAAACTGTTTTTT
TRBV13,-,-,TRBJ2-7,CASSSSAVARQYF,TGTGCCAGCAGCTCCAGCGCAGTGGCGAGGCAGTACTTC
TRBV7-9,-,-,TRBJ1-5,CASSPGGNQPQHF,TGTGCCAGCAGCCCTGGAGGGAATCAGCCCCAGCATTTT
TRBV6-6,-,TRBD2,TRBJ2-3,CASGLLAGGTDTQYF,TGTGCCAGCGGCCTTCTAGCGGGGGGCACAGATACGCAGTATTTT
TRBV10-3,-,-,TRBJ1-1,CATQDGQTNTEAFF,TGTGCCACACAAGATGGACAGACGAACACTGAAGCTTTCTTT
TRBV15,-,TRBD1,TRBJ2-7,CATSRETGGSYEQYF,TGTGCCACCAGCAGAGAAACAGGGGGCTCCTACGAGCAGTACTTC
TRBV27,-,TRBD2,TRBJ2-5,CASGGRVQETQYF,TGTGCCAGCGGCGGGAGGGTCCAAGAGACCCAGTACTTC
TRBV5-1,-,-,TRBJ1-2,CASSRDRTDTNYGYTF,TGCGCCAGCAGCCGAGATCGGACAGATACAAACTATGGCTACACCTTC
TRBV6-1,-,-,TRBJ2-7,CASGRTSTAYEQYF,TGTGCCAGCGGGAGAACTAGTACTGCCTACGAGCAGTACTTC
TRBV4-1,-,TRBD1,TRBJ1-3,CASSQSRTGGFDTIYF,TGCGCCAGCAGCCAGAGTAGGACAGGGGGTTTCGACACCATATATTTT
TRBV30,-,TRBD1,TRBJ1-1,CASPLTGDALGTEAFF,TGTGCCTCCCCCCTTACAGGGGATGCTCTGGGGACTGAAGCTTTCTTT
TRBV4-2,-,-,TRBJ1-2,CASSQDNVRGQSYGYTF,TGTGCCAGCAGCCAAGATAATGTCAGGGGCCAGAGCTATGGCTACACCTTC
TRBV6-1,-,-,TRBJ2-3,CASSVGAGSSTDTQYF,TGTGCCAGCAGTGTTGGGGCAGGCTCTAGCACAGATACGCAGTATTTT
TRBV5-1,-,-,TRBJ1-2,CASSTRAAGVGYTF,TGCGCCAGCAGCACCCGGGCGGCAGGGGTTGGCTACACCTTC
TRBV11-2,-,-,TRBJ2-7,CASSFLIPGAYEQYF,TGTGCCAGCAGCTTCTTGATCCCCGGGGCCTACGAGCAGTACTTC
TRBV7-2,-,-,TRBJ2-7,CASSLFPGDISF,TGTGCCAGCAGCTTATTTCCCGGGGACATTTCATTC
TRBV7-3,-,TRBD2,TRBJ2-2,CASKEASGNTGELFF,TGTGCCAGCAAGGAGGCTAGCGGGAACACCGGGGAGCTGTTTTTT
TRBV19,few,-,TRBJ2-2,CASSRTAGTGELFF,TGTGCCAGTAGTAGGACAGCCGGGACCGGGGAGCTGTTTTTT